Sequencing of this T cell receptor (beta chain) was carried out in a study of coeliac disease. TCRdb keeps only in-frame clones here, not all; method: immunoSEQ multiplex PCR. Here the sample spans some 9,100 clones, less than 75% being singletons. Study-level results: Lamina propria and intraepithelial cell fractions may contain each other's cells.

This clone was seen more than once but under ten times. Its antigen is currently unknown. The source is an older woman with celiac disease. The sample comprised intraepithelial lymphocytes from the gut.

DNA of the CDR3: TGTGCCAGCCAACGTTACCCGCCAGGGACAGGGGACGACGAGCAGTACTTC. Amino acids: CASQRYPPGTGDDEQYF. The rearrangement links TRBV7-6 to TRBJ2-7; 10 bases line up with TRBD1. Germline CDR1 and CDR2: SGHVS and FNYEAQ. The trim removed 8 bases at V and 5 bases at J, leaving 18 bases unmatched. The CDR3 runs 17 residues. The full variable domain, its missing parts supplied by reference TRBV7-6 and TRBJ2-7, is GAGVSQSPRYKVTKRGQDVALRCDPISGHVSLYWYRQALGQGPEFLTYFNYEAQQDKSGLPNDRFSAERPEGSISTLTIQRTEQRDSAMYRCASQRYPPGTGDDEQYFGPGTRLTVT.